This T cell receptor beta chain was identified during a study of T cells in Graves' hyperthyroidism and ophthalmopathy. General study points: Most clonotypes expanded in the thyroid (above 0.001) were also present in blood. Model-based prediction identified ophthalmopathy a median about 7 months prior to its onset.

Germline loops: CDR1 SQVTM, CDR2 ANQGSEA. There are 14 residues in the CDR3. With 4 bases clipped from V and 3 bases from J, the junction kept 4 bases outside the gene matches. Note on this clonotype: Antigen: not known.

Pregnant or lactating patients were excluded, as were those with uncontrolled infection or other autoimmune disease. Every diagnosis used clinical symptoms, serum thyroxine and TRAb, thyroid ultrasound and orbital computed tomography. Template material for amplifying TCR beta CDR3 regions consisted of RNA transcripts. HTBI primers were used for first-round RT-PCR of the TCR CDR3. TCRdb fed the multiplex PCR reads into MiXCR, producing one record per CDR3 protein. The sample consists of 600,000 to 700,000 distinct CDR3 sequences, just under 45% of them appearing once. The TCR sequence derives from an adult man with Graves' disease, either hyperthyroidism or ophthalmopathy (not recorded which). Sequencing was done on a sample of peripheral blood or thyroid tissue (not recorded which). This rearrangement joins TRBV29-1 to TRBJ1-5; TRBD1 matches at 9 bases. CDR3 DNA sequence: TGCAGCGTTGTCCAACAGGGGGCCAATCAGCCCCAGCATTTT. It is translated as CSVVQQGANQPQHF.